Shown below are 20 T cell receptor beta chains from a single sample sequenced in a study of fetal regulatory T cell absence and autoimmunity. Clones were sequenced by immunoSEQ multiplex PCR, and TCRdb holds only the in-frame ones, with some missing. The sample records about 46,000 clones, just under 85% being singletons. Sequencing was performed on cord blood. These receptors all stem from a newborn boy with IPEX syndrome.

This clone has a single count. The V gene is TRBV19, the J gene TRBJ2-3; a weak D match, TRBD1 (6 bases). Germline-derived CDR1 and CDR2 are LNHDA and SQIVND (reference sequence). The length of the CDR3 is 16 residues. V dropped 5 bases and J dropped 3 bases, with 18 bases sitting between them. The CDR3 loop is CASSGWLRGTTDTQYF. As DNA, the CDR3 is TGTGCCAGTAGTGGCTGGCTGAGGGGGACAACAGATACGCAGTATTTT.

This chain links TRBV2 with TRBJ2-7, with TRBD2 matching over 9 bases. The CDR3 extends over 14 amino acids. Per germline, CDR1 SNHLY and CDR2 FYNNEI. The V and J ends lost 7 bases and 4 bases, in that order; junction bases with no gene match: 8. The CDR3 DNA reads as TGTGCCAGCAACCAGCGGGGGGCCCGGTACGAGCAGTACTTC. Its protein product is CASNQRGARYEQYF.

The rearrangement uses TRBV5-1 and TRBJ1-2, with unresolved D. Trimming took 4 bases from V and 2 from J, leaving 3 bases between them. The CDR3 length is 11 residues. Germline CDR1 SGHRS, CDR2 YFSETQ. CDR3 sequence reads: CASSDNYGYTF. CDR3 DNA: TGCGCCAGCAGCGACAACTATGGCTACACCTTC.

The sample holds a few counts of this clone. J is TRBJ1-2 and V is TRBV5-4; 7 positions agree with TRBD1. V lost 2 bases and J lost 4; bases outside the gene matches: 5. The CDR3 consists of 14 residues. In germline, CDR1 is SGHNT, CDR2 YYREEE (reference sequence). This CDR3 reads CASSLDRVGYGYTF. DNA for the CDR3: TGTGCCAGCAGCTTAGACAGGGTGGGCTATGGCTACACCTTC. Combining the CDR3 with reference TRBV5-4 and TRBJ1-2 gives the whole variable domain ETGVTQSPTHLIKTRGQQVTLRCSSQSGHNTVSWYQQALGQGPQFIFQYYREEENGRGNFPPRFSGLQFPNYSSELNVNALELDDSALYLCASSLDRVGYGYTFGSGTRLTVV.

The chain couples TRBV27 to TRBJ1-1; D is ambiguous. The ends were cut back, 2 bases at V and 4 bases at J, with 8 bases in the middle. Germline lookup yields CDR1 MNHEY and CDR2 SMNVEV (reference sequence). The CDR3 contains 13 residues. CDR3 in amino acids: CASSLGLSTEAFF. For the CDR3, the DNA is TGTGCCAGCAGTTTAGGGTTAAGCACTGAAGCTTTCTTT.

The chain carries TRBV6-5 and TRBJ1-5; the D is unclear. The length of the CDR3 is 13 residues. Deletions cut 8 bases from V and 3 bases from J, with 11 bases between. Germline loops: CDR1 MNHEY, CDR2 SVGAGI. For the CDR3, the DNA is TGTGCCAGCCAACAGAAATTCAATCAGCCCCAGCATTTT. Its protein is CASQQKFNQPQHF.

V is TRBV7-2 and J is TRBJ2-7, with D possibly matching TRBD1 (5 bases). V lost 1 base and J 10 bases, leaving 11 bases between the germline ends. CDR3 length: 12 amino acids. The germline CDR1 and CDR2 sequences are SGHTA and FQGNSA. The CDR3 region has the DNA TGTGCCAGCAGCTTAGGGCAGGGCGCACAGTACTTC. It codes for CASSLGQGAQYF.

The CDR3 reads CASSLGSGNTIYF. The CDR3, as DNA: TGTGCCAGCAGCTTAGGCTCTGGAAACACCATATATTTT. This chain joins TRBV11-3 and TRBJ1-3; D is uncertain. The germline V gene has CDR1 SGHNT and CDR2 YENEEA. CDR3 length: 13 residues. With 1 base removed from V and 0 bases from J, the gap between germline ends came to 1 base.

The V call is TRBV9, the J call TRBJ2-2; D perhaps matches TRBD1 (6 bases). V was pared by 0 bases and J by 3 bases, with 36 bases between. The CDR3 contains 24 residues. Germline V gives CDR1 SGDLS, CDR2 YYNGEE. The CDR3, as DNA: TGTGCCAGCAGCGTAGTAGTAGTTCACTCAGGGGACAATTCATGGGCCGAGGACACCGGGGAGCTGTTTTTT. As protein: CASSVVVVHSGDNSWAEDTGELFF.

This rearrangement joins TRBV11-3 to TRBJ2-7; 8 bases are a match to TRBD2. Germline V lookup: CDR1 SGHNT, CDR2 YENEEA. The V and J ends lost 5 bases and 4 bases, in that order; junction bases with no gene match: 13. The CDR3 totals 16 residues. The chain's CDR3 is CASSLLPSGGGYEQYF. The CDR3 nucleotides are TGTGCCAGCAGCCTACTACCGAGCGGGGGTGGGTACGAGCAGTACTTC.

This rearrangement joins TRBV21-1 to TRBJ2-3; the table's TRBD1 call for D was not verified on the DNA. TRBV21-1 is a known pseudogene. The CDR3 runs to 15 residues. CDR3 sequence reads: CASSKKGESTDTQYF. For the CDR3, the DNA is TGTGCCAGCAGCAAAAAGGGGGAATCCACAGATACGCAGTATTTT.

V usage is TRBV18 and J usage is TRBJ2-1; D gene unclear. Trimming took off 6 bases at V and 0 bases at J, with 12 bases between the two ends. In germline, CDR1 is KGHSH, CDR2 LQKENI. The CDR3 spans 15 residues. CDR3 coding DNA: TGTGCCAGCTCGCTGGTCCCCAGCTCCTACAATGAGCAGTTCTTC. Protein product: CASSLVPSSYNEQFF.

The chain uses TRBV9 and TRBJ2-3; TRBD2 aligns across 10 bases. The CDR3 extends over 16 amino acids. The J segment lost 1 base and the V segment lost 2 bases, leaving 4 bases of the junction unmatched. Germline-derived CDR1 and CDR2 are SGDLS and YYNGEE. CDR3 sequence reads: CASSVLAGAGTDTQYF. The CDR3 DNA follows: TGTGCCAGCAGCGTGCTAGCGGGGGCCGGCACAGATACGCAGTATTTT. The variable domain in full, completed from reference TRBV9 and TRBJ2-3, reads DSGVTQTPKHLITATGQRVTLRCSPRSGDLSVYWYQQSLDQGLQFLIQYYNGEERAKGNILERFSAQQFPDLHSELNLSSLELGDSALYFCASSVLAGAGTDTQYFGPGTRLTVL.

V and J are TRBV9 and TRBJ2-5; D is possibly TRBD1 or TRBD2 (5 bases each). Trimming removed 4 bases at V and 3 bases at J, with 13 bases between. CDR3 length: 14 amino acids. The germline V gene has CDR1 SGDLS and CDR2 YYNGEE. The CDR3 loop reads CASSSPRGEETQYF. DNA of the CDR3: TGTGCCAGCAGCTCCCCGAGGGGTGAAGAGACCCAGTACTTC.

Here the CDR3 DNA reads TGCGCCAGCAGCGACGGACGGTCCAGCTCCTATAATTCACCCCTCCACTTT. This codes for CASSDGRSSSYNSPLHF. The rearrangement uses TRBV5-1 and TRBJ1-6; D unclear. V lost 4 bases to trimming and J lost 0 bases, with 14 bases between them. The CDR3 sequence is 17 residues long. The germline V gene has CDR1 SGHRS and CDR2 YFSETQ.

The V and J genes are TRBV6-5 and TRBJ1-5, with a weak D call TRBD1 (5 bases). Trimming shortened V by 6 bases and J by 3 bases, and 12 bases separated the two germline ends. CDR1 is MNHEY, CDR2 SVGAGI, per germline. CDR3 size: 14 residues. CDR3 sequence reads: CASSPGTFNQPQHF. As DNA, the CDR3 is TGTGCCAGCAGCCCCGGGACCTTCAATCAGCCCCAGCATTTT.

This chain connects TRBV5-1 to TRBJ2-2; D unclear. V gave up 0 bases and J gave up 0 bases, with 12 bases separating them. Germline CDR1 SGHRS, CDR2 YFSETQ. The CDR3 is 17 residues long. The CDR3 sequence: CASSLDPVISNTGELFF. The DNA for the CDR3 is TGCGCCAGCAGCTTGGATCCTGTAATTTCGAACACCGGGGAGCTGTTTTTT.

This rearrangement joins TRBV11-2 to TRBJ2-7; D is uncertain. The CDR3 runs 15 residues. Germline V CDR1 and CDR2: SGHAT, FQNNGV. V was clipped by 1 base and J by 0 bases, with 10 bases between them. CDR3 nucleotides: TGTGCCAGCAGCTTAGGGGCGGCAAGCTCCTACGAGCAGTACTTC. This sequence encodes CASSLGAASSYEQYF.

The CDR3 reads CASSLRHKREQETQYF. CDR3 in DNA: TGTGCCAGCAGCTTACGACATAAAAGGGAACAAGAGACCCAGTACTTC. This chain connects TRBV7-9 to TRBJ2-5; D not resolved. V shed 2 bases and J shed 2 bases, with 15 bases lying between them. CDR3 length: 16 residues. Germline V gene lookup returns CDR1 SEHNR and CDR2 FQNEAQ (reference sequence). Supplemented by reference TRBV7-9 and TRBJ2-5, the full variable domain reads DTGVSQNPRHKITKRGQNVTFRCDPISEHNRLYWYRQTLGQGPEFLTYFQNEAQLEKSRLLSDRFSAERPKGSFSTLEIQRTEQGDSAMYLCASSLRHKREQETQYFGPGTRLLVL.

The chain carries TRBV27 and TRBJ1-1, with 7 positions matching TRBD1. The CDR3 length is 13 residues. Germline lookup yields CDR1 MNHEY and CDR2 SMNVEV (reference sequence). J was trimmed by 7 bases and V by 5 bases; bases with no gene match: 7. Here the CDR3 reads CASSLLTGYEAFF. CDR3 DNA: TGTGCCAGCAGTCTCCTGACAGGGTATGAAGCTTTCTTT.